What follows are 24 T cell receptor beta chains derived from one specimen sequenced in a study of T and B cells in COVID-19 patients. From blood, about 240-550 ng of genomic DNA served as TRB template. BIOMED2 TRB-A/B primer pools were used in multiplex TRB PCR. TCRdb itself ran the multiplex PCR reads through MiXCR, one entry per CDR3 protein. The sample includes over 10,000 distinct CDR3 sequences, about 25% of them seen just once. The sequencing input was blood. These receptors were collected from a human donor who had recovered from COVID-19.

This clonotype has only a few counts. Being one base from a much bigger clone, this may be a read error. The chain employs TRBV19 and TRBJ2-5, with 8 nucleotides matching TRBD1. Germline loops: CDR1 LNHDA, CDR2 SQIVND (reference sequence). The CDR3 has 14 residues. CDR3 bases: TGTGCCAGTAGCTACCAGGGGGCAGGGGAGATCCAGTACTTC. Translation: CASSYQGAGEIQYF.

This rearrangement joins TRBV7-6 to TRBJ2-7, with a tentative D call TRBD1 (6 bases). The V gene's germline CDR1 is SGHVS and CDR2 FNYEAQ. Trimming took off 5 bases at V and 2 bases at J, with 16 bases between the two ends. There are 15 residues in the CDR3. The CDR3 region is CASSPFQGSTYEQYF. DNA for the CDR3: TGTGCCAGCAGCCCATTTCAGGGGTCTACCTACGAGCAGTACTTC.

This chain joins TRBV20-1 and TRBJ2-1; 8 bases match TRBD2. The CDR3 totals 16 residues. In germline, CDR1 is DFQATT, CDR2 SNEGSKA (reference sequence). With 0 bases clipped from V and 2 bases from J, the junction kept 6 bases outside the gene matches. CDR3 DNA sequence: TGCAGTGCTAGAGATCGACTAGCGTACCCCTACAATGAGCAGTTCTTC. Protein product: CSARDRLAYPYNEQFF.

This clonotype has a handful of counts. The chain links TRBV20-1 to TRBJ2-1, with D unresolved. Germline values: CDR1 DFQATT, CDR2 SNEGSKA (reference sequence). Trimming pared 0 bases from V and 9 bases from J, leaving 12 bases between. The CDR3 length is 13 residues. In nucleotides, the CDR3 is TGCAGTGCTAGAGATCTCCCTTGGGGTGAGCAGTTCTTC. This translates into CSARDLPWGEQFF.

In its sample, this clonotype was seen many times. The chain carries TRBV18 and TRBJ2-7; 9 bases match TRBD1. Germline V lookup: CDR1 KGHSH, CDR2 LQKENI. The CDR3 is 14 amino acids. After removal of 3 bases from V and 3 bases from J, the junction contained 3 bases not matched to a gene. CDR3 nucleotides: TGTGCCAGCTCACCGGACAGGGGCTTCTACGAGCAGTACTTC. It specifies CASSPDRGFYEQYF. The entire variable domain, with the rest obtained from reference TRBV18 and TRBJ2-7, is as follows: NAGVMQNPRHLVRRRGQEARLRCSPMKGHSHVYWYRQLPEEGLKFMVYLQKENIIDESGMPKERFSAEFPKEGPSILRIQQVVRGDSAAYFCASSPDRGFYEQYFGPGTRLTVT.

The CDR3 coding sequence is TGCGCCAGCAGCTTGGCCGTCACTAGCACAGATACGCAGTATTTT. Translation gives CASSLAVTSTDTQYF. This chain links TRBV5-1 with TRBJ2-3; D is undetermined. CDR3 size: 15 residues. From germline, CDR1 is SGHRS and CDR2 YFSETQ. V was shortened by 0 bases and J by 0 bases, with 8 bases between the two germline ends.

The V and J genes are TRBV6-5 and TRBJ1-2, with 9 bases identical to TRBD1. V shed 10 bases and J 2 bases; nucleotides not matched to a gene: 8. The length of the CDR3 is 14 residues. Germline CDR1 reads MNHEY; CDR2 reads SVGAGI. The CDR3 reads CATIPGTGNYGYTF. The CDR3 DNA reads TGTGCCACGATCCCCGGGACAGGGAACTATGGCTACACCTTC.

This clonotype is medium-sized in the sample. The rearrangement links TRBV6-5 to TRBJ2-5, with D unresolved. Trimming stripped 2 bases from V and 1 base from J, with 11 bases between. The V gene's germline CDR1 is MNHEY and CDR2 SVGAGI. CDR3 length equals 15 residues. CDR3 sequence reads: CASSYGGRAQETQYF. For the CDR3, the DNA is TGTGCCAGCAGTTACGGTGGCCGGGCCCAAGAGACCCAGTACTTC.

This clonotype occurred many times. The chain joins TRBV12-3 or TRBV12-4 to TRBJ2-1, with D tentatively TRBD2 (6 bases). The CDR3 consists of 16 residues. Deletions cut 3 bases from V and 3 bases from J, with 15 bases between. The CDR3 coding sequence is TGTGCCAGCAGTTTCATGATCCGGGAGAACTACAATGAGCAGTTCTTC. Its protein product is CASSFMIRENYNEQFF.

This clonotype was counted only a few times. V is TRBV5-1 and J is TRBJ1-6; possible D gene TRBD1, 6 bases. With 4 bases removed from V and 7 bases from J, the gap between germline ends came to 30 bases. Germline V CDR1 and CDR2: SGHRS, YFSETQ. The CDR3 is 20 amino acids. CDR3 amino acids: CASSQTTGFRPARQNSPLHF. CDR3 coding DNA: TGCGCCAGCAGCCAAACCACAGGGTTTCGGCCGGCCCGCCAAAATTCACCCCTCCACTTT.

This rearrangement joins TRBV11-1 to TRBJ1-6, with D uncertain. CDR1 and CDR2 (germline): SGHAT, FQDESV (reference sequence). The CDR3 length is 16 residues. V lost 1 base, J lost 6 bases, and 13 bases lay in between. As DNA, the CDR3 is TGTGCCAGCAGCTTAGATCACCCGGGTGTTAATTCACCCCTCCACTTT. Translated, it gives CASSLDHPGVNSPLHF.

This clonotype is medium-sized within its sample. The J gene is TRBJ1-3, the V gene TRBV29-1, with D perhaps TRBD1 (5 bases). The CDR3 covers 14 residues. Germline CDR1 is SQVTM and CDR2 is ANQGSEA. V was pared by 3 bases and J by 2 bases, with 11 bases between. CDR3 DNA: TGCAGCGTTGATTATGGGGGGGCTGGAAACACCATATATTTT. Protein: CSVDYGGAGNTIYF. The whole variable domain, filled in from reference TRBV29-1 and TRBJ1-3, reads SAVISQKPSRDICQRGTSLTIQCQVDSQVTMMFWYRQQPGQSLTLIATANQGSEATYESGFVIDKFPISRPNLTFSTLTVSNMSPEDSSIYLCSVDYGGAGNTIYFGEGSWLTVV.

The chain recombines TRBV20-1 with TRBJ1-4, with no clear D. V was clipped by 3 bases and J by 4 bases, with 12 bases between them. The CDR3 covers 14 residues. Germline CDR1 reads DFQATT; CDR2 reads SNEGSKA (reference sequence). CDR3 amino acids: CSASSGFLNEKLFF. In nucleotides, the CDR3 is TGCAGTGCTAGTTCAGGTTTCCTTAATGAAAAACTGTTTTTT.

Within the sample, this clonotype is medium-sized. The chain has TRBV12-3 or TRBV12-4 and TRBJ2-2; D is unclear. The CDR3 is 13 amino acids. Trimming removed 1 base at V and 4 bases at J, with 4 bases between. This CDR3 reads CASSLGSTGELFF. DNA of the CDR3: TGTGCCAGCAGTTTAGGTTCCACCGGGGAGCTGTTTTTT.

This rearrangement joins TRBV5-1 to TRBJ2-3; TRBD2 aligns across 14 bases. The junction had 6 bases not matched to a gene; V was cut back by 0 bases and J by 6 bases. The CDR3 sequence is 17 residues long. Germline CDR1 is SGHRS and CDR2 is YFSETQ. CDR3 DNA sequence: TGCGCCAGCAGCTTGGTCGGGACTAGCGGGAGTGGTGATACGCAGTATTTT. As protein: CASSLVGTSGSGDTQYF.

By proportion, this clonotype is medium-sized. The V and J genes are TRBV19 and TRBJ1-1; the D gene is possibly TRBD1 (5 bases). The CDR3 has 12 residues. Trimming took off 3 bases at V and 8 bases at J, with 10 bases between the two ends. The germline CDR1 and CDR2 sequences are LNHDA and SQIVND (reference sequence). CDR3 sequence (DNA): TGTGCCAGTAGTATTCAGGGCGCCGAAGCTTTCTTT. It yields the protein CASSIQGAEAFF. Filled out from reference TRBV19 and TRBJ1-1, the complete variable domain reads DGGITQSPKYLFRKEGQNVTLSCEQNLNHDAMYWYRQDPGQGLRLIYYSQIVNDFQKGDIAEGYSVSREKKESFPLTVTSAQKNPTAFYLCASSIQGAEAFFGQGTRLTVV.

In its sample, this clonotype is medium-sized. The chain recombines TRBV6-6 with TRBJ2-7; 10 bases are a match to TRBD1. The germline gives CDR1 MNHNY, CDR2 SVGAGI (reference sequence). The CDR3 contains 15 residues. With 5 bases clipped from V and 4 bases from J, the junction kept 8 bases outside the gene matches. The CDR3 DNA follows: TGTGCCAGCAGTCCCCGGGACAGGGGAGGGTACGAGCAGTACTTC. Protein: CASSPRDRGGYEQYF.

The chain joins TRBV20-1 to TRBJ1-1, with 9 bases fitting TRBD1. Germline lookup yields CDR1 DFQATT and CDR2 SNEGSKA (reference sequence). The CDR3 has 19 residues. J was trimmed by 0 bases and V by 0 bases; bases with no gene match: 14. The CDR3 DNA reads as TGCAGTGCTAGAGATACCGGGACAGGGAGGTACGCCATGAACACTGAAGCTTTCTTT. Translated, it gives CSARDTGTGRYAMNTEAFF.

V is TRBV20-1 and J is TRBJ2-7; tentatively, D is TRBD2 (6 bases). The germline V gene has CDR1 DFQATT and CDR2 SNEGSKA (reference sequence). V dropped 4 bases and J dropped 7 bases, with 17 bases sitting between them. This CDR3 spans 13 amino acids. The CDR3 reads CSATTSSLMEQYF. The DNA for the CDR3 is TGCAGTGCTACGACTAGTTCCTTGATGGAGCAGTACTTC.

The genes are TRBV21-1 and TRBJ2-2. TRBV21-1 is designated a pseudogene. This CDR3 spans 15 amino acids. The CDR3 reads CASSSERTNTGELFF. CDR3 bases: TGTGCCAGCAGCAGCGAACGGACGAACACCGGGGAGCTGTTTTTT.

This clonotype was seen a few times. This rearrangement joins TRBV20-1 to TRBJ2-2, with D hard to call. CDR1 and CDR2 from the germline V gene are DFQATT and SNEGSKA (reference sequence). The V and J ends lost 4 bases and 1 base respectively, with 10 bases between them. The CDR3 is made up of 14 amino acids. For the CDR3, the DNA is TGCAGTGCTAATAAACCAGGGAACACCGGGGAGCTGTTTTTT. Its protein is CSANKPGNTGELFF.

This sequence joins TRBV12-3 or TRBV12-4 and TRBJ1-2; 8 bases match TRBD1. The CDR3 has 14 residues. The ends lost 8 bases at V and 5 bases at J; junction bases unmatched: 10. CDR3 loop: CASGRGQGLYGYTF. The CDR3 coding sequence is TGTGCCAGCGGGCGCGGACAGGGCCTTTATGGCTACACCTTC.

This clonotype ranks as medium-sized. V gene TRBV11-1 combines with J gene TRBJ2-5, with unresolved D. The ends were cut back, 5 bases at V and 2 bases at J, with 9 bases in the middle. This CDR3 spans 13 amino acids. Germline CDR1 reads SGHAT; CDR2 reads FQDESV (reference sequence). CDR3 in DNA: TGTGCCAGCAGCCGACCGGTACAAGAGACCCAGTACTTC. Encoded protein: CASSRPVQETQYF.

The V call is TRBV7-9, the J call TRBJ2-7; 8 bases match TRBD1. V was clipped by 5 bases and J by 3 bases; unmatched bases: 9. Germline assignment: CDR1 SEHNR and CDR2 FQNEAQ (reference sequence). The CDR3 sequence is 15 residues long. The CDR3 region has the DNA TGTGCCAGCAGCCTCGACAGGGGTCCCTTCTACGAGCAGTACTTC. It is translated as CASSLDRGPFYEQYF.